Listed here is a single T cell receptor beta chain. The CDR3 loop spans 16 amino acids. Germline assignment: CDR1 ENHRY and CDR2 SYGVKD. The sample originates from a study of monozygotic twins with inflammatory bowel disease. Template switching added UMIs carrying a 6-nucleotide sample barcode. TCRdb reprocessed the 5' RACE reads; each CDR3 protein has one entry and no DNA is given. Its table lists fewer than 550,000 distinct CDR3 sequences. Material: blood. The TCR sequence derives from a human donor with ulcerative colitis or Crohn's disease, or a healthy co-twin of an affected twin (not recorded which). The chain is built from TRBV10-3 and TRBJ2-7. The CDR3 spells CAISEYSQRSSYEQYF.